The clone carrying this T cell receptor beta chain came up once. No antigen is known for it. TCRdb's table, derived via immunoSEQ multiplex PCR, lists solely in-frame clones and lacks some. In the table there are about 350,000 clones, less than 90% of which are singletons. This specimen comes from a study of Ad26.COV2.S vaccination and SARS-CoV-2 variants. Looking at the study overall: Intramuscular Ad26.COV2.S at 5x10^10 or 1x10^11 viral particles.

Study-wide points: There was a possibility that the TCR breadth and depth analyses underestimated total T cell responses.

Treatment of the sample: 15 to 20 received Ad26.COV2.S at low or high dose, single or two shots; several received placebo; per-sample allocation not given. It was on day 63 after the first vaccine or placebo injection that samples were taken. The TCR was taken from a person aged 18 to 59 who received the Ad26.COV2.S COVID-19 vaccine or a placebo. The sample consisted of peripheral blood, taken in a trial of Ad26.COV2.S vaccine versus placebo.

The CDR3 nucleotides read TGTGCCAGCAGTTACGGACTAGTTCTGTACTTC. Its translation: CASSYGLVLYF. The J gene is TRBJ2-7, the V gene TRBV27; TRBD2 matches 7 bases. The CDR3 is made up of 11 amino acids. The germline V gene encodes CDR1 MNHEY and CDR2 SMNVEV (reference sequence). Trimming took 4 bases from V and 12 from J; bases not matched to a gene: 6.